This passage covers 22 T cell receptor beta chains from one sample sequenced in a study of shared clonotypes between healthy human individuals. The table came from immunoSEQ multiplex PCR; TCRdb's copy has only in-frame clones and leaves some out. The sample gives 1 million to 1.3 million clones, around 78% of which show up once; 0.6% to 0.75% is in the top ten. Sequencing used memory CD4+ T cells from PBMCs. Subset given: CD45RA-negative fraction. The receptors were sampled from a man younger than 35 in good health. Some clones in this sample may be carry-over from other donors' samples.

J is TRBJ2-3 and V is TRBV4-1, with 7 bases fitting TRBD2. CDR1 is MGHRA, CDR2 YSYEKL, per germline. Trimming removed 1 base from V and 0 bases from J; junction bases left unmatched: 7. The CDR3 has 17 amino acids. The CDR3 sequence is CASSQVGGSASTDTQYF. The CDR3 DNA is TGCGCCAGCAGCCAAGTAGGCGGGAGTGCTAGCACAGATACGCAGTATTTT.

V is TRBV6-6 and J is TRBJ1-2; D gene uncertain. Germline CDR1 MNHNY, CDR2 SVGAGI (reference sequence). Trimming took 10 bases from V and 5 from J, leaving 20 bases between them. CDR3 size: 14 residues. CDR3 DNA sequence: TGTGCCACTGGAGGAAGAATTCGTAATTATGGCTACACCTTC. Amino acids: CATGGRIRNYGYTF.

The chain's CDR3 is CASSYLTGGNTEAFF. The CDR3 coding sequence is TGCGCCAGCAGCTACTTAACAGGGGGTAACACTGAAGCTTTCTTT. The chain couples TRBV5-1 to TRBJ1-1; 8 bases agree with TRBD1. The CDR3 runs to 15 residues. Looked up from germline, CDR1 is SGHRS and CDR2 is YFSETQ. J was trimmed by 2 bases and V by 3 bases; bases with no gene match: 6. The whole variable domain, remainder taken from reference TRBV5-1 and TRBJ1-1, is KAGVTQTPRYLIKTRGQQVTLSCSPISGHRSVSWYQQTPGQGLQFLFEYFSETQRNKGNFPGRFSGRQFSNSRSEMNVSTLELGDSALYLCASSYLTGGNTEAFFGQGTRLTVV.

Comments on this clone: Distinct nucleotide sequences in the sample also encode this CDR3. The chain uses TRBV7-9 and TRBJ2-3; D remains ambiguous. The CDR3 runs to 14 residues. Trimming left V 1 base short and J 3 bases short, with 8 bases between. Germline V gene sequence: CDR1 SEHNR, CDR2 FQNEAQ (reference sequence). This chain's CDR3 is CASSLGVSTDTQYF. CDR3 DNA: TGTGCCAGCAGCTTAGGGGTGTCAACAGATACGCAGTATTTT.

The genes are TRBV5-1 and TRBJ1-1; the D gene is possibly TRBD1 (6 bases). Germline V lookup: CDR1 SGHRS, CDR2 YFSETQ. The CDR3 runs to 14 residues. Trimming pared 0 bases from V and 6 bases from J, leaving 12 bases between. For the CDR3, the DNA is TGCGCCAGCAGCTTGGAACAGGGAGGTTCTGAAGCTTTCTTT. Translating it yields CASSLEQGGSEAFF.

About this clone: Other DNA sequences in the same sample also yield this CDR3. The rearrangement joins TRBV7-3 to TRBJ2-5; D is possibly TRBD1 (5 bases). V lost 6 bases, J lost 5 bases, and 13 bases lay in between. This CDR3 is 13 amino acids long. CDR1 is SGHTA and CDR2 is FQGTGA in the germline V gene. CDR3 residues: CASSQGARETQYF. The CDR3 DNA sequence: TGTGCCAGCAGTCAGGGTGCTCGGGAGACCCAGTACTTC.

The J gene is TRBJ1-2, the V gene TRBV9; D perhaps matches TRBD1 (6 bases). Trimming removed 0 bases from V and 2 bases from J, with 14 bases in between. CDR1 and CDR2 from the germline V gene are SGDLS and YYNGEE. The CDR3 consists of 16 residues. In DNA, the CDR3 is TGTGCCAGCAGCGTAGGTGTCGGGGGCACGAACTATGGCTACACCTTC. This sequence encodes CASSVGVGGTNYGYTF.

This rearrangement joins TRBV7-2 to TRBJ2-2; D not resolved. Deletions cut 1 base from V and 0 bases from J, with 12 bases between. The CDR3 length is 17 residues. Germline loops: CDR1 SGHTA, CDR2 FQGNSA. In nucleotides, the CDR3 is TGTGCCAGCAGCTTAGAAATCTGGGCGGCGAACACCGGGGAGCTGTTTTTT. Its protein product is CASSLEIWAANTGELFF.

The V and J genes are TRBV6-1 and TRBJ2-1, with D perhaps TRBD1 (8 bases). V was clipped by 4 bases and J by 6 bases, with 22 bases between them. There are 17 residues in the CDR3. CDR1 MNHNS and CDR2 SASEGT come from the germline V gene. The CDR3 loop is CASSATLTGGVLNEQFF. In nucleotides, the CDR3 is TGTGCCAGCAGTGCCACCCTTACAGGGGGGGTCCTCAATGAGCAGTTCTTC.

This clone showed up just a few times. The chain has TRBV2 and TRBJ1-4, with a tentative D call TRBD1 (5 bases). The CDR3 covers 15 residues. Germline V gives CDR1 SNHLY, CDR2 FYNNEI. The V end was cut by 6 bases, the J end by 1 base, with 12 bases between. CDR3 amino acids: CASSRRQGTNEKLFF. CDR3 bases: TGTGCCAGCAGCAGGCGGCAGGGAACTAATGAAAAACTGTTTTTT. The variable domain in full, with the rest retrieved from reference TRBV2 and TRBJ1-4, is EPEVTQTPSHQVTQMGQEVILRCVPISNHLYFYWYRQILGQKVEFLVSFYNNEISEKSEIFDDQFSVERPDGSNFTLKIRSTKLEDSAMYFCASSRRQGTNEKLFFGSGTQLSVL.

The CDR3 reads CASSSRTSGFKGEQFF. For the CDR3, the DNA is TGTGCCAGCAGTTCGAGGACTAGCGGCTTTAAGGGCGAGCAGTTCTTC. This chain links TRBV6-5 with TRBJ2-1; the match to TRBD2 covers 10 bases. V trimming: 4 bases; J trimming: 10 bases; junction bases outside the gene matches: 13. Looked up from germline, CDR1 is MNHEY and CDR2 is SVGAGI. The CDR3 has 16 amino acids.

The gene calls are TRBV6-1 and TRBJ1-5; D remains unclear. The CDR3 spans 12 residues. Germline lookup yields CDR1 MNHNS and CDR2 SASEGT. The V end lost 4 bases, the J end lost 6 bases, and 7 bases lay between the germline ends. CDR3 residues: CASSVRSQPQHF. CDR3 DNA sequence: TGTGCCAGCAGTGTTCGAAGTCAGCCCCAGCATTTT.

The rearrangement uses TRBV18 and TRBJ1-2, with 9 nucleotides matching TRBD1. The CDR3 length is 13 residues. The V and J ends lost 8 bases and 4 bases, in that order; junction bases with no gene match: 5. Germline values: CDR1 KGHSH, CDR2 LQKENI. This CDR3 is CASEETGGYGYTF. CDR3 nucleotide sequence: TGTGCCAGCGAAGAGACAGGGGGCTATGGCTACACCTTC.

The V and J genes are TRBV28 and TRBJ1-5, with D unresolved. The V end was cut by 2 bases, the J end by 6 bases, with 5 bases between. The CDR3 has 12 amino acids. Germline V CDR1 and CDR2: MDHEN, SYDVKM. CDR3 region: CASSLRAQPQHF. The CDR3 coding sequence is TGTGCCAGCAGTTTACGGGCTCAGCCCCAGCATTTT.

The rearrangement uses TRBV19 and TRBJ2-3; D unresolved. Trimming took off 4 bases at V and 5 bases at J, with 13 bases between the two ends. The CDR3 extends over 14 amino acids. CDR1 is LNHDA and CDR2 is SQIVND in the germline V gene (reference sequence). In DNA form, the CDR3 reads TGTGCCAGTAGTACCAGCCCAGTTATAGATACGCAGTATTTT. Translation: CASSTSPVIDTQYF.

This clone appeared a single time. The chain is built from TRBV5-6 and TRBJ2-7; D is unclear. There are 13 residues in the CDR3. Trimming took 0 bases from V and 3 from J, leaving 7 bases between them. Germline V lookup: CDR1 SGHDT, CDR2 YYEEEE. CDR3 DNA: TGTGCCAGCAGCTTGGACGGTAACTACGAGCAGTACTTC. Translating it yields CASSLDGNYEQYF.

In regard to this clone: Just one base apart from a much larger clone, this may be a read error. The chain uses TRBV29-1 and TRBJ1-2; 7 bases are a match to TRBD1. The CDR3 loop spans 13 amino acids. Germline lookup yields CDR1 SQVTM and CDR2 ANQGSEA. After removal of 4 bases from V and 6 bases from J, the junction contained 8 bases not matched to a gene. The CDR3 region is CSVGQGGDNGYTF. CDR3 sequence (DNA): TGCAGCGTTGGACAGGGTGGCGACAATGGCTACACCTTC.

This clone has a handful of counts. The rearrangement links TRBV30 to TRBJ2-7, with D tentatively TRBD1 (6 bases). The CDR3 sequence is 13 residues long. V lost 2 bases and J lost 3, with 11 bases in between. Per germline, CDR1 GTSNPN and CDR2 SVGIG (reference sequence). The CDR3 nucleotides read TGTGCCTGGAGTAAGGCCAGGGGCTACGAGCAGTACTTC. Its translation: CAWSKARGYEQYF.

This clone was counted a single time. The gene calls are TRBV28 and TRBJ2-2, with a possible D match to TRBD2 (6 bases). This CDR3 contains 14 residues. Trimming left V 6 bases short and J 7 bases short, with 15 bases between. The germline V gene has CDR1 MDHEN and CDR2 SYDVKM. The CDR3 DNA follows: TGTGCCAGCAGCGAGTCGGGGGAAGGCGGGGAGCTGTTTTTT. This encodes CASSESGEGGELFF.

The rearrangement links TRBV5-4 to TRBJ2-7; no firm D call. CDR3 length equals 16 residues. V lost 4 bases to trimming and J lost 5 bases, with 22 bases between them. CDR1 SGHNT and CDR2 YYREEE come from the germline V gene (reference sequence). Here the CDR3 DNA reads TGTGCCAGCAGCCCAATTTTCGGGCACCCCGGCCACGAGCAGTACTTC. It encodes CASSPIFGHPGHEQYF.

The rearrangement joins TRBV5-1 to TRBJ2-7; 10 bases align to TRBD1. V shed 4 bases, J shed 7 bases, and the junction held 11 bases outside the gene matches. From germline, CDR1 is SGHRS and CDR2 YFSETQ. The CDR3 sequence is 15 residues long. CDR3 protein: CASSSLGQGLSEQYF. In DNA, the CDR3 is TGCGCCAGCAGCAGCCTGGGACAGGGGTTATCGGAGCAGTACTTC.

This clone was counted a few times. The V gene is TRBV28, the J gene TRBJ2-2; TRBD2 matches 15 bases. CDR3 length: 19 residues. The J segment lost 6 bases and the V segment lost 3 bases, leaving 11 bases of the junction unmatched. From germline, CDR1 is MDHEN and CDR2 SYDVKM. Here the CDR3 reads CASSLRQGLAGGRAGELFF. CDR3 in DNA: TGTGCCAGCAGTTTGCGACAGGGACTAGCGGGAGGAAGGGCCGGGGAGCTGTTTTTT.